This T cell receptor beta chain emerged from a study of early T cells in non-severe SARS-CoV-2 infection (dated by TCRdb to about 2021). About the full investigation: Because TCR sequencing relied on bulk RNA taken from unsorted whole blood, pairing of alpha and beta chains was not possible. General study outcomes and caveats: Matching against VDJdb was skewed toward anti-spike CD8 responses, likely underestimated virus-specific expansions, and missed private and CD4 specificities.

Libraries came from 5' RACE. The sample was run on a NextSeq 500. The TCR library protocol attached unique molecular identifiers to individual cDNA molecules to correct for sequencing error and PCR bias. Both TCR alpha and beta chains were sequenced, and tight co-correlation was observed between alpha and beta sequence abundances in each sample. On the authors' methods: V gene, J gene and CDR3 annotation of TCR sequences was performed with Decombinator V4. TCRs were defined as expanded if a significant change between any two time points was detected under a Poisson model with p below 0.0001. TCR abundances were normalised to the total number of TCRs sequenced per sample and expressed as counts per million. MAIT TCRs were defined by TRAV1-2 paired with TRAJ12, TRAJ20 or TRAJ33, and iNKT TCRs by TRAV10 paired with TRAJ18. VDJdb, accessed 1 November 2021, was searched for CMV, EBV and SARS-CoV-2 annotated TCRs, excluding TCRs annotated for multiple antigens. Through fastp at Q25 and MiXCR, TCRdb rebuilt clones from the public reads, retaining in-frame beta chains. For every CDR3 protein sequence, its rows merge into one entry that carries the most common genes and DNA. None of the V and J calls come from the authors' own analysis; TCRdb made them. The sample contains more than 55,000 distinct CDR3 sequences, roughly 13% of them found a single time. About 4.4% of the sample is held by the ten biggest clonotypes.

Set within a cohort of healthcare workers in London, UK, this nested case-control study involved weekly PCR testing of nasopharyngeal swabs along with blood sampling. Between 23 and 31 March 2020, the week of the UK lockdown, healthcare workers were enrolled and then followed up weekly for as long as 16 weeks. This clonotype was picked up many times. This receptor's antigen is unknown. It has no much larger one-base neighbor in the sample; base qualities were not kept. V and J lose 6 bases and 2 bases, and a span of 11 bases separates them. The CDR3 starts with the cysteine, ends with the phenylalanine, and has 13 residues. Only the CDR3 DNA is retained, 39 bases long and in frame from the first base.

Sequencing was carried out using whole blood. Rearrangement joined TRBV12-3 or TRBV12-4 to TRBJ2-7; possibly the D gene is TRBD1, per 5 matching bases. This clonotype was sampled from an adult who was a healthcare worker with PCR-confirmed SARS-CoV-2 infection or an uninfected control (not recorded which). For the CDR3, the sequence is CASSYGQTYEQYF. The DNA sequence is TGTGCCAGCAGCTACGGACAAACCTACGAGCAGTACTTC.